Described below is a single TCR beta chain sequence and its context. The antigen remains unidentified. It was by 5'RACE template switching with UMIs that TCR beta cDNA was made. TCRdb re-called the 5' RACE reads, yielding one record per CDR3 amino acid sequence without DNA. This table lists approximately 110,000 distinct CDR3 sequences. The germline gives CDR1 MNHEY, CDR2 SVGAGI. The length of the CDR3 is 15 residues. The data were taken from a study of T cells expressing NK-cell markers. Study details: The study drew TCR beta repertoires from sorted CD3+CD56+NKG2C+, CD3+CD56+NKG2C- and CD3+CD56-NKG2C+ T cells.

Broader study findings: No clear determination of HCMV specificity was made for expanded NKG2C+ T cell clones. About six donors carried dominant NKG2C+ clonotypes that made up roughly 1.0-7.5% of their CD8+ T cells.

The source material was blood T cells: a sorted CD56 or NKG2C T cell subset, CD4+ or CD8+ T cells, or bulk PBMC T cells (not recorded which). V is TRBV6-5 and J is TRBJ1-1; the TCRdb D gene call, TRBD1, has no DNA to confirm it. This TCR was recovered from a woman aged 18-69 years in good health. CDR3 amino acids: CASSYNNGVATEAFF.